This T cell receptor beta chain originates from a study of blood T cell repertoires in COVID-19. Study summary: Researchers got acute and convalescent COVID-19 samples from the United States, Italy and Spain. PBMCs, B-cell-depleted T cells, or T cells provided the cDNA or gDNA that made up the material.

Per the authors' pipeline: Reference gene primer amplification gave estimated nucleated cell counts. Some clones are missing from TCRdb's copy, which holds only in-frame ones; the method was immunoSEQ multiplex PCR. V, J and clone size derive from that table, while D and trimming were established from the DNA sequence. Here the sample spans 250,000 to 300,000 clones, roughly 89% being singletons. Trimming at V came to 5 bases and at J to 2 bases, leaving 6 bases not matched to a gene. In germline, CDR1 is MNHEY, CDR2 SVGEGT. The CDR3 has 16 amino acids. The chain employs TRBV6-2 or TRBV6-3 and TRBJ2-7; the match to TRBD2 covers 13 bases. Sequenced: peripheral blood. The source is a middle-aged woman who had recovered from COVID-19. CDR3 residues: CASSQTSGRRPYEQYV. Written as DNA, the CDR3 is TGTGCCAGCAGTCAGACTAGCGGGAGGCGGCCCTACGAGCAGTACGTC.